What follows are 12 T cell receptor beta chains derived from one specimen sequenced in a study of T cells in Graves' hyperthyroidism and ophthalmopathy. Researchers took RNA transcripts and amplified the TCR beta CDR3 regions from them. Primed by the HTBI set, a first-round RT-PCR was run on the TCR CDR3. TCRdb reanalysed the multiplex PCR reads using MiXCR and keeps one entry per CDR3 protein. There are about 420,000 distinct CDR3 sequences in the sample; about a sixth occur only once, and 13% to 15% lies in the top ten. The sequenced sample was blood. Receptors originate from a woman between 18 and 29 years old with Graves' hyperthyroidism.

This clonotype occurred many times. The chain links TRBV24-1 to TRBJ1-2; D is uncertain. V was clipped by 5 bases and J by 8 bases, with 11 bases between them. CDR3 length equals 12 residues. Germline CDR1 and CDR2: KGHDR and SFDVKD. For the CDR3, the DNA is TGTGCCACCAGTGCCCAGGATGAAGGCTACACCTTC. Translating gives CATSAQDEGYTF.

This clonotype was detected a few times. The rearrangement links TRBV6-6 to TRBJ2-1; 10 bases are shared with TRBD1. The trim removed 0 bases at V and 6 bases at J, leaving 5 bases unmatched. This CDR3 comprises 16 residues. Germline assignment: CDR1 MNHNY and CDR2 SVGAGI (reference sequence). CDR3 amino acids: CASSYSPGQGLNEQFF. CDR3 DNA sequence: TGTGCCAGCAGTTACTCCCCGGGACAGGGGCTCAATGAGCAGTTCTTC.

This clonotype was recorded at least ten times. This chain joins TRBV28 and TRBJ1-4; weak D call: TRBD1 (6 bases). The CDR3 is 13 residues long. Germline CDR1 MDHEN, CDR2 SYDVKM. Between the trimmed V and J ends, which lost 5 bases and 6 bases, there was a span of 10 bases. The CDR3 bases are TGTGCCAGCAGTGAACAGGGATATGAAAAACTGTTTTTT. Translating gives CASSEQGYEKLFF.

This clonotype was seen ten or more times. The chain is built from TRBV5-1 and TRBJ2-1, with D uncertain. From germline, CDR1 is SGHRS and CDR2 YFSETQ. CDR3 length: 14 amino acids. V was pared by 0 bases and J by 7 bases, with 11 bases between. The CDR3 protein is CASSLELTLNEQFF. The CDR3 DNA reads TGCGCCAGCAGCTTGGAATTGACCTTAAATGAGCAGTTCTTC.

The chain is built from TRBV27 and TRBJ1-1; no clear D gene. The V end was cut by 3 bases, the J end by 0 bases, with 11 bases between. The CDR3 has 15 residues. Per germline, CDR1 MNHEY and CDR2 SMNVEV (reference sequence). CDR3 in amino acids: CASSLALRMNTEAFF. The CDR3, as DNA: TGTGCCAGCAGTTTGGCCCTAAGAATGAACACTGAAGCTTTCTTT.

The rearrangement links TRBV19 to TRBJ1-1; 10 nucleotides agree with TRBD1. V shed 7 bases, J shed 1 base, and the junction held 12 bases outside the gene matches. CDR3 length: 17 amino acids. Per the germline V gene, CDR1 is LNHDA and CDR2 is SQIVND (reference sequence). The CDR3 spells CASTADRGRSKNTEAFF. CDR3 nucleotide sequence: TGTGCCAGTACTGCGGACAGGGGGAGGTCCAAGAACACTGAAGCTTTCTTT.

This clonotype occurred many times. The rearrangement joins TRBV7-2 to TRBJ1-1, with D uncertain. The germline gives CDR1 SGHTA, CDR2 FQGNSA. Trimming took off 5 bases at V and 1 base at J, with 11 bases between the two ends. The CDR3 sequence is 14 residues long. In nucleotides, the CDR3 is TGTGCCAGCAGCCCTAACGAGGGGAACACTGAAGCTTTCTTT. As protein: CASSPNEGNTEAFF.

This chain connects TRBV29-1 to TRBJ1-4; unclear D gene. Germline V lookup: CDR1 SQVTM, CDR2 ANQGSEA. The CDR3 contains 13 residues. V shed 0 bases and J shed 8 bases, with 10 bases lying between them. The CDR3 sequence is CSVEERPGEKLFF. In DNA form, the CDR3 reads TGCAGCGTTGAAGAGAGACCGGGAGAAAAACTGTTTTTT.

As concerns this clonotype: This may come from a read error, since a much larger clone is one base off. The chain uses TRBV5-1 and TRBJ2-1; no definite D call. CDR3 length equals 14 residues. Germline CDR1 and CDR2: SGHRS and YFSETQ. The V end was cut by 1 base, the J end by 3 bases, with 8 bases between. This chain's CDR3 is CASSLFPDYNEQFF. CDR3 bases: TGCGCCAGCAGCTTGTTTCCGGACTACAATGAGCAGTTCTTC.

This clonotype was found a few times. The chain recombines TRBV7-9 with TRBJ1-1, with TRBD1 as a possible D gene (5 bases). V shed 2 bases and J shed 11 bases, with 18 bases lying between them. This CDR3 has 14 residues. Per germline, CDR1 SEHNR and CDR2 FQNEAQ (reference sequence). The CDR3 sequence is CASSLSLSGPSAFF. For the CDR3, the DNA is TGTGCCAGCAGCTTAAGTTTGTCGGGGCCCTCGGCTTTCTTT. Complete variable domain (other parts from reference TRBV7-9 and TRBJ1-1): DTGVSQNPRHKITKRGQNVTFRCDPISEHNRLYWYRQTLGQGPEFLTYFQNEAQLEKSRLLSDRFSAERPKGSFSTLEIQRTEQGDSAMYLCASSLSLSGPSAFFGQGTRLTVV.

This clonotype showed up just a few times. The chain employs TRBV2 and TRBJ2-7, with 8 bases fitting TRBD2. Losses at the gene ends were 1 base for V and 3 bases for J; bases not matched to a gene: 8. The CDR3 runs to 16 residues. Germline loops: CDR1 SNHLY, CDR2 FYNNEI. The CDR3 DNA follows: TGTGCCAGCAGTGAAGACCAGACTAGCGTGGGCTACGAGCAGTACTTC. Amino acids: CASSEDQTSVGYEQYF.

This clonotype showed up many times. The V call is TRBV11-2, the J call TRBJ2-5; 10 bases agree with TRBD1. Germline loops: CDR1 SGHAT, CDR2 FQNNGV. There are 14 residues in the CDR3. Unmatched junction bases numbered 3, after V lost 4 bases and J lost 4 bases. CDR3 DNA sequence: TGTGCCAGCAGCTCCCGGACAGGGGGAGAGACCCAGTACTTC. It codes for CASSSRTGGETQYF. Full variable domain (missing parts from reference TRBV11-2 and TRBJ2-5): EAGVAQSPRYKIIEKRQSVAFWCNPISGHATLYWYQQILGQGPKLLIQFQNNGVVDDSQLPKDRFSAERLKGVDSTLKIQPAKLEDSAVYLCASSSRTGGETQYFGPGTRLLVL.